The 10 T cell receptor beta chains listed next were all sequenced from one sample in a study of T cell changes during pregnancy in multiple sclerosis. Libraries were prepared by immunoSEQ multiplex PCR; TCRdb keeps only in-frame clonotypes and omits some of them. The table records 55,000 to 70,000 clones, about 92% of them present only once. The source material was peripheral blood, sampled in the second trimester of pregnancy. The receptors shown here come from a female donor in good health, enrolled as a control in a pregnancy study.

The CDR3 DNA reads TGTGCCAGCAGCCGACAGGGTATCACCGGGGAGCTGTTTTTT. Protein product: CASSRQGITGELFF. The chain combines TRBV7-9 with TRBJ2-2; 7 bases match TRBD1. The germline gives CDR1 SEHNR, CDR2 FQNEAQ (reference sequence). The J segment lost 4 bases and the V segment lost 5 bases, leaving 4 bases of the junction unmatched. The CDR3 runs 14 residues. Complete variable domain (other parts from reference TRBV7-9 and TRBJ2-2): DTGVSQNPRHKITKRGQNVTFRCDPISEHNRLYWYRQTLGQGPEFLTYFQNEAQLEKSRLLSDRFSAERPKGSFSTLEIQRTEQGDSAMYLCASSRQGITGELFFGEGSRLTVL.

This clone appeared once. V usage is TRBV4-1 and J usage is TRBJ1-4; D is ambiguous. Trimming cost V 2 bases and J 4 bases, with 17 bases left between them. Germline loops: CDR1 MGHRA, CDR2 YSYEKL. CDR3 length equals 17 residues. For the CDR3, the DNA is TGCGCCAGCAGCCAACACGCTACGGGGTCTCTTAATGAAAAACTGTTTTTT. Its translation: CASSQHATGSLNEKLFF.

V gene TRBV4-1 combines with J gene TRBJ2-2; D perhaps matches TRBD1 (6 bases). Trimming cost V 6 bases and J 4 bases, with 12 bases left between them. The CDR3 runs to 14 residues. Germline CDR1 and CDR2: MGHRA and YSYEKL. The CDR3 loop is CASRYREITGELFF. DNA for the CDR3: TGCGCCAGCAGATACAGGGAAATCACCGGGGAGCTGTTTTTT.

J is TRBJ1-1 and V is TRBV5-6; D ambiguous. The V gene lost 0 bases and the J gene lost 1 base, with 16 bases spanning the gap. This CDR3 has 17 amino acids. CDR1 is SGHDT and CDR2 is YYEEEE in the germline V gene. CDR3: CASSLVPPFEGNTEAFF. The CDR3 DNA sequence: TGTGCCAGCAGCTTGGTCCCCCCTTTTGAGGGGAACACTGAAGCTTTCTTT.

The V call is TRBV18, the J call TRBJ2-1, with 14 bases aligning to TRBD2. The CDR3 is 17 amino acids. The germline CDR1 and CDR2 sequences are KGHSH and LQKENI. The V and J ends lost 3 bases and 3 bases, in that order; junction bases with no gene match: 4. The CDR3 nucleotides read TGTGCCAGCTCACCGGGACTAGCGGGAGTGTACTACAATGAGCAGTTCTTC. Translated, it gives CASSPGLAGVYYNEQFF.

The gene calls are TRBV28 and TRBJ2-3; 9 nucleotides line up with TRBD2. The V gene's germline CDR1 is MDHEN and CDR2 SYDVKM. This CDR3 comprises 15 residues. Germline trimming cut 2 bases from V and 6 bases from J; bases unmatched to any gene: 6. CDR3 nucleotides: TGTGCCAGCAGTTTACCCCCCAGCGGGGGGGATACGCAGTATTTT. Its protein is CASSLPPSGGDTQYF.

The DNA for the CDR3 is TGTGCCACCAGCAGAGACGCGTCGCGAGAGCAGTACTTC. Translating it yields CATSRDASREQYF. The genes are TRBV15 and TRBJ2-7; no definite D call. V gave up 0 bases and J gave up 7 bases, with 10 bases separating them. The CDR3 has 13 amino acids. The V gene's germline CDR1 is LNHNV and CDR2 YYDKDF (reference sequence).

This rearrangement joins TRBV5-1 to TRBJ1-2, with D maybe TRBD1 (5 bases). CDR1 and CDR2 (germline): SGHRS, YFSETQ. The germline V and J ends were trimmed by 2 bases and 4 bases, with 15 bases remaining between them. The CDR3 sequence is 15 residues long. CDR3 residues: CASSFSGTEPYGYTF. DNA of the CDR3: TGCGCCAGCAGCTTTTCCGGGACTGAACCCTATGGCTACACCTTC.

The CDR3, as DNA: TGCGCCAGCAGCCAAGGACTAGCGGGAGGGGATACGCAGTATTTT. Amino acids: CASSQGLAGGDTQYF. The V and J genes are TRBV4-1 and TRBJ2-3; the match to TRBD2 covers 14 bases. The CDR3 has 15 residues. Germline CDR1 MGHRA, CDR2 YSYEKL. The trim removed 1 base at V and 6 bases at J, leaving 0 bases unmatched.

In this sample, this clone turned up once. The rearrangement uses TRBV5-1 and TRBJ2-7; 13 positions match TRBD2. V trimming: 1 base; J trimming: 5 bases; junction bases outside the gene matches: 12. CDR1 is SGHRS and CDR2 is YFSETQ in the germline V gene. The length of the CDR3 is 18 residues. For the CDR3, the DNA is TGCGCCAGCAGCTTGAGGACTAGCGGGGGACCCGGGGAAAACGAGCAGTACTTC. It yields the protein CASSLRTSGGPGENEQYF.